The sequence of this T cell receptor beta chain was determined in a study of blood T cell repertoires in COVID-19. Across the study: The United States, Italy and Spain were the sources of the acute and convalescent COVID-19 samples. From T cells, B-cell-depleted T cells, or PBMCs came the material, which was cDNA or gDNA.

The CDR3 is made up of 16 amino acids. Germline CDR1 SGHTS, CDR2 YDEGEE. Trimming shortened V by 1 base and J by 0 bases, and 13 bases separated the two germline ends. Per the original methods: Scientists estimated how many nucleated cells there were by amplifying reference gene primers. Data came from immunoSEQ multiplex PCR; TCRdb stores just in-frame clones and leaves some out. The DNA gave D and trimming, while V, J and clone size come from that table. The sample carries around 190,000 clones, about nine tenths recorded once. The chain links TRBV5-8 to TRBJ2-5, with a weak D call TRBD1 (6 bases). Sequencing was performed on peripheral blood. This receptor was taken from a man between 70 and 80 years old with active or convalescent COVID-19. The CDR3 DNA sequence: TGTGCCAGCAGCTTGTCCCGGACAGCGAACCAAGAGACCCAGTACTTC. The encoded protein is CASSLSRTANQETQYF.